These 29 T cell receptor beta chains came from one sample sequenced in a study of T cells expressing NK-cell markers (dated by TCRdb to the early 2020s). Libraries were built with 5' RACE. TCRdb lists the instrument as Illumina HiSeq 2000. With the reads reprocessed by TCRdb, a single entry stands for each CDR3 protein sequence and no DNA is reported. This sample's table carries hundreds of thousands of distinct CDR3 sequences. In total, the top ten clones hold 4.2% of the sample. Input material: blood T cells: a sorted CD56 or NKG2C T cell subset, CD4+ or CD8+ T cells, or bulk PBMC T cells (not recorded which). These receptors all come from a woman aged 18-69 years in good health.

The chain recombines TRBV12-3 or TRBV12-4 with TRBJ2-1; the D call of TRBD2 rests on TCRdb alone, since no DNA is present to check it. This CDR3 comprises 17 residues. This CDR3 reads CASSSPVTSASYNEQFF.

The genes are TRBV6-1 and TRBJ1-1; lacking DNA, the TRBD1 call made by TCRdb goes unchecked. CDR3 length: 13 amino acids. Germline CDR1 MNHNS, CDR2 SASEGT. The CDR3 is CASSKRGDTEAFF.

This sequence joins TRBV6-5 and TRBJ2-7; absent DNA, TCRdb's TRBD1 call cannot be checked. Per the germline V gene, CDR1 is MNHEY and CDR2 is SVGAGI. This CDR3 spans 16 amino acids. CDR3 sequence: CASSYATGKPPYEQYF.

J is TRBJ1-5 and V is TRBV20-1. The CDR3 consists of 13 residues. Germline-derived CDR1 and CDR2 are DFQATT and SNEGSKA (reference sequence). The CDR3 is CSARVQFNQPQHF.

The J gene is TRBJ2-2, the V gene TRBV20-1; lacking DNA, the TRBD1 call made by TCRdb goes unchecked. This CDR3 comprises 13 residues. Germline V CDR1 and CDR2: DFQATT, SNEGSKA (reference sequence). CDR3 residues: CSARTGATGELFF.

The gene calls are TRBV5-1 and TRBJ2-1; TCRdb proposes TRBD1, but this gene call is untestable without DNA. From germline, CDR1 is SGHRS and CDR2 YFSETQ. The length of the CDR3 is 15 residues. CDR3: CASSLVATEYNEQFF.

The chain carries TRBV12-3 or TRBV12-4 and TRBJ1-4; absent DNA, TCRdb's TRBD1 call cannot be checked. There are 13 residues in the CDR3. The CDR3 loop is CASSSQANEKLFF.

The chain's CDR3 is CASSLRRANTGELFF. The rearrangement joins TRBV12-3 or TRBV12-4 to TRBJ2-2. This CDR3 has 15 residues.

This chain links TRBV5-1 with TRBJ2-7; with no DNA, the TCRdb D assignment of TRBD2 cannot be verified. The germline gives CDR1 SGHRS, CDR2 YFSETQ. The CDR3 contains 16 residues. This CDR3 is CASSLAAAGKTYEQYF. Looking up the rest from reference TRBV5-1 and TRBJ2-7 gives the full variable domain: KAGVTQTPRYLIKTRGQQVTLSCSPISGHRSVSWYQQTPGQGLQFLFEYFSETQRNKGNFPGRFSGRQFSNSRSEMNVSTLELGDSALYLCASSLAAAGKTYEQYFGPGTRLTVT.

CDR3 residues: CSADRAVPRTEAFF. The rearrangement uses TRBV29-1 and TRBJ1-1; TCRdb's D call of TRBD1 is untestable without DNA. This CDR3 is 14 amino acids long. CDR1 and CDR2 from the germline V gene are SQVTM and ANQGSEA.

The chain links TRBV6-5 to TRBJ1-1; the TRBD1 assignment by TCRdb is unverifiable without DNA. Germline values: CDR1 MNHEY, CDR2 SVGAGI. The CDR3 runs 14 residues. The CDR3 loop is CASSYAGLNTEAFF.

V and J are TRBV4-2 and TRBJ2-2; TCRdb calls TRBD2, which cannot be checked without DNA. Per germline, CDR1 LGHNA and CDR2 YNFKEQ. There are 16 residues in the CDR3. This CDR3 reads CASSAGLAENTGELFF.

The rearrangement joins TRBV7-2 to TRBJ1-1. The germline CDR1 and CDR2 sequences are SGHTA and FQGNSA. The CDR3 consists of 14 residues. CDR3: CASSLSQMNTEAFF.

The rearrangement joins TRBV20-1 to TRBJ2-3. The germline gives CDR1 DFQATT, CDR2 SNEGSKA (reference sequence). This CDR3 region has 13 residues. The CDR3 region is CSAKVPATDTQYF.

The rearrangement links TRBV12-3 or TRBV12-4 to TRBJ1-2; the TRBD1 assignment by TCRdb is unverifiable without DNA. CDR3 length: 15 amino acids. CDR3 in amino acids: CASSLLRAGSLGYTF.

This CDR3 reads CATSDATGNSNQPQHF. This rearrangement joins TRBV24-1 to TRBJ1-5. The CDR3 sequence is 16 residues long. Germline CDR1 reads KGHDR; CDR2 reads SFDVKD.

V gene TRBV4-3 combines with J gene TRBJ2-1; without DNA, the TCRdb call of TRBD1 cannot be checked. The germline gives CDR1 LGHNA, CDR2 YSLEER. This CDR3 has 17 residues. The CDR3 protein is CASSQRPWTGAINEQFF.

The rearrangement links TRBV7-3 to TRBJ2-7; TCRdb lists TRBD2, though no DNA is available to test this call. Germline CDR1 SGHTA, CDR2 FQGTGA. The CDR3 spans 15 residues. CDR3 sequence reads: CASSLVPGGLGEQYF.

The V and J genes are TRBV18 and TRBJ2-5; TCRdb's D call of TRBD1 is untestable without DNA. The V gene's germline CDR1 is KGHSH and CDR2 LQKENI. The CDR3 has 15 amino acids. CDR3 sequence: CASSRIGPGQETQYF.

V is TRBV12-3 or TRBV12-4 and J is TRBJ2-7; TCRdb lists TRBD2, though no DNA is available to test this call. There are 14 residues in the CDR3. The CDR3 region is CASIPTSGPYEQYF.

The chain employs TRBV7-3 and TRBJ1-5. This CDR3 is 15 amino acids long. From germline, CDR1 is SGHTA and CDR2 FQGTGA. This CDR3 is CASSVGSGSNQPQHF.

The genes are TRBV18 and TRBJ2-1; TCRdb calls TRBD2, which cannot be checked without DNA. Germline V lookup: CDR1 KGHSH, CDR2 LQKENI. The CDR3 runs to 17 residues. CDR3 residues: CASSPPAWVAGYNEQFF.

The chain recombines TRBV7-2 with TRBJ1-4; the TRBD1 assignment by TCRdb is unverifiable without DNA. Germline V CDR1 and CDR2: SGHTA, FQGNSA. The CDR3 is 15 residues long. The chain's CDR3 is CASSQGQGTNEKLFF.

The chain is built from TRBV3-1 and TRBJ1-1. The CDR3 has 13 residues. Germline-derived CDR1 and CDR2 are LGHDT and YNNKEL (reference sequence). The CDR3: CASSQDGQDEAFF.

The rearrangement links TRBV2 to TRBJ1-2. The CDR3 totals 14 residues. The V gene's germline CDR1 is SNHLY and CDR2 FYNNEI. CDR3 region: CASAGGKGSYGYTF.

The rearrangement uses TRBV5-1 and TRBJ2-4; TCRdb lists TRBD1, though no DNA is available to test this call. The V gene's germline CDR1 is SGHRS and CDR2 YFSETQ. The CDR3 length is 14 residues. CDR3 loop: CASSWTGGKNIQYF. The variable domain in full, completed from reference TRBV5-1 and TRBJ2-4, reads KAGVTQTPRYLIKTRGQQVTLSCSPISGHRSVSWYQQTPGQGLQFLFEYFSETQRNKGNFPGRFSGRQFSNSRSEMNVSTLELGDSALYLCASSWTGGKNIQYFGAGTRLSVL.

The rearrangement links TRBV12-3 or TRBV12-4 to TRBJ1-4; TCRdb's D call of TRBD1 is untestable without DNA. There are 15 residues in the CDR3. The CDR3 sequence: CASSLTGGANEKLFF.

CDR3 protein: CASAPSGISSGNTIYF. J is TRBJ1-3 and V is TRBV12-5. The CDR3 extends over 16 amino acids. Germline values: CDR1 LGHNT, CDR2 FRNRAP.

V is TRBV20-1 and J is TRBJ1-1; TCRdb lists TRBD1, though no DNA is available to test this call. The germline V gene encodes CDR1 DFQATT and CDR2 SNEGSKA (reference sequence). The CDR3 sequence is 14 residues long. The CDR3 sequence is CSASPARGEAEAFF.